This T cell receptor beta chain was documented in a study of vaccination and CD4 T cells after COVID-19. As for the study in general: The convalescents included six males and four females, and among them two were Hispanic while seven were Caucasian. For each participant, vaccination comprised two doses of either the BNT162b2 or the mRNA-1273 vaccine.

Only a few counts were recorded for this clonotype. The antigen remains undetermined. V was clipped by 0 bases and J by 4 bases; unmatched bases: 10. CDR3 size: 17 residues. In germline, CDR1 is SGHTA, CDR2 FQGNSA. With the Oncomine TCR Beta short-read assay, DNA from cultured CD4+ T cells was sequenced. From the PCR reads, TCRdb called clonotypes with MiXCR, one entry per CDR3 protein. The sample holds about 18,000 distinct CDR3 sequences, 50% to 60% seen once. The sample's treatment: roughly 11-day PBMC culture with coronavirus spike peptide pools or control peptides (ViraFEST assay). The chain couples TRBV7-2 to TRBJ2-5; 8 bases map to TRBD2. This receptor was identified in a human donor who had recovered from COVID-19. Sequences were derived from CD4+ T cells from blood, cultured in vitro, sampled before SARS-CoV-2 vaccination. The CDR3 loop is CASSLALIGRGGETQYF. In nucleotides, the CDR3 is TGTGCCAGCAGCTTAGCGCTCATCGGGAGGGGGGGAGAGACCCAGTACTTC. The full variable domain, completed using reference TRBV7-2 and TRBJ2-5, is GAGVSQSPSNKVTEKGKDVELRCDPISGHTALYWYRQSLGQGLEFLIYFQGNSAPDKSGLPSDRFSAERTGGSVSTLTIQRTQQEDSAVYLCASSLALIGRGGETQYFGPGTRLLVL.